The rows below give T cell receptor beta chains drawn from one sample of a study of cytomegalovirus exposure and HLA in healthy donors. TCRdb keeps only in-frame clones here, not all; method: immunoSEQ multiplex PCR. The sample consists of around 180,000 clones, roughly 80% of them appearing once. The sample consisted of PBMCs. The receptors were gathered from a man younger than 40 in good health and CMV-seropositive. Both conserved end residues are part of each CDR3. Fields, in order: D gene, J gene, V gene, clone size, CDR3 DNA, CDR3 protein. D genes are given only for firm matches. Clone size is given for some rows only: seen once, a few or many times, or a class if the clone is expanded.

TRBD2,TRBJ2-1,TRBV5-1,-,TGCGCCAGCAGCTTGGCCCCCTCGGGTAGCGGGAGGGGGGGCAATGAGCAGTTCTTC,CASSLAPSGSGRGGNEQFF
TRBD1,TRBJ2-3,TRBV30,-,TGTGCCTGGAATTATCTTGGACAGGGTGGAGATACGCAGTATTTT,CAWNYLGQGGDTQYF
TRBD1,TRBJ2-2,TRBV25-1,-,TGTGCCAGCAGTGACCCCAGGGGGTATAGCACCGGGGAGCTGTTTTTT,CASSDPRGYSTGELFF
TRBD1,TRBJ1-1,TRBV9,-,TGTGCCAGCAGCGGACTTTCGACAGGGAGTACTGAAGCTTTCTTT,CASSGLSTGSTEAFF
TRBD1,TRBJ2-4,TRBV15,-,TGTGCCACCAGCAGAGGCGACAGGGGGCTCCAAAACATTCAGTACTTC,CATSRGDRGLQNIQYF
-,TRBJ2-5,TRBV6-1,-,TGTGCCAGCCATTCCCCGGGACTCCAAGAGACCCAGTACTTC,CASHSPGLQETQYF
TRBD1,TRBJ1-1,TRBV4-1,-,TGCGCCAGCAGCATAAGGACAGGGAAAGGTGAAGCTTTCTTT,CASSIRTGKGEAFF
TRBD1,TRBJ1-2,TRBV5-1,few,TGCGCCAGCAGTGGACAGGTTCCCTTTAACTATGGCTACACCTTC,CASSGQVPFNYGYTF
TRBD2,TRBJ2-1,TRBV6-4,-,TGTGCCAGCAGTGACTCGACGGGGGGCTCCTACAATGAGCAGTTCTTC,CASSDSTGGSYNEQFF
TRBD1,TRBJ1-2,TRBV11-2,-,TGTGCCAGCAGCGGGAAGGGACAGAACTATGGCTACACCTTC,CASSGKGQNYGYTF
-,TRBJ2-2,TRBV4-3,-,TGCGCCAGCAGCCTTAGCAGCAACACCGGGGAGCTGTTTTTT,CASSLSSNTGELFF
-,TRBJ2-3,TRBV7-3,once,TGTGCCAGCAGCTCCCACCCGGGCACAGATACGCAGTATTTT,CASSSHPGTDTQYF
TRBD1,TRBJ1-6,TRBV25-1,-,TGTGCCAGCAGTGCTCAGGGGGTTAATTCACCCCTCCACTTT,CASSAQGVNSPLHF
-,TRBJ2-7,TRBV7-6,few,TGTGCCAGCAGCTCACCCGGTGGGCTTTACCCCTACGAGCAGTACTTC,CASSSPGGLYPYEQYF
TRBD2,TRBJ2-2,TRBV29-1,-,TGCAGCGTTGTACGGGGGGGCACCGGGGAGCTGTTTTTT,CSVVRGGTGELFF
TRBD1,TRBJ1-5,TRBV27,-,TGTGCCAGCAGTAGACAGGGGGAGGGCAATCAGCCCCAGCATTTT,CASSRQGEGNQPQHF
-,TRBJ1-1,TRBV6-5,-,TGTGCCAGCAGTTACGAGTGGAACACTGAAGCTTTCTTT,CASSYEWNTEAFF
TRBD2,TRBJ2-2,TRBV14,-,TGTGCCAGCAGCCAAGAGTGGGGAACTAGCGGGACTAACACCGGGGAGCTGTTTTTT,CASSQEWGTSGTNTGELFF
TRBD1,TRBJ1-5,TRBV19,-,TGTGCCAGTAGTGCCGACAGGGGATTTCAGCCCCAGCATTTT,CASSADRGFQPQHF
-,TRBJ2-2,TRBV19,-,TGTGCCAGTAGTACGGTCACCGGGGAGCTGTTTTTT,CASSTVTGELFF
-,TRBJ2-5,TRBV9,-,TGTGCCAGCAGCGTAGCTGCCTACACGGGGGAAGAGACCCAGTACTTC,CASSVAAYTGEETQYF
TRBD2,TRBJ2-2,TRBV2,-,TGTGCCAGCACACTAGCGGGAAACACCGGGGAGCTGTTTTTT,CASTLAGNTGELFF
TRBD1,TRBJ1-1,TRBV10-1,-,TGCGCCGGCAGTTCGGGACAGGGGGCATCTGAAGCTTTCTTT,CAGSSGQGASEAFF
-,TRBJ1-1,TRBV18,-,TGTGCCAGCTCACCGCGGAGCATGAACACTGAAGCTTTCTTT,CASSPRSMNTEAFF
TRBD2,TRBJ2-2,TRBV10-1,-,TGCGCCAGCAGTGAAGGACCCGGGAGGGGGACCGGGGAGCTGTTTTTT,CASSEGPGRGTGELFF
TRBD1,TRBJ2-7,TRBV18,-,TGTGCCAGCTCACCGAAGACAGGGAACTACGAGCAGTACTTC,CASSPKTGNYEQYF
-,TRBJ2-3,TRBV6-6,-,TGTGCCAGCAGCCAACGGTCACTAGTTTCAGATACGCAGTATTTT,CASSQRSLVSDTQYF
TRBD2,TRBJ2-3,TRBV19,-,TGTGCCAGTAAGCGGGGGGCTGGAGATACGCAGTATTTT,CASKRGAGDTQYF
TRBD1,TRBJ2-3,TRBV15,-,TGTGCCACCAGCTTAGGACAGGCCCTACGTGGAAATACGCAGTATTTT,CATSLGQALRGNTQYF
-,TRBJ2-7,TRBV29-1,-,TGCAGCGTCGGACAGGGAGGGTTCTACGAGCAGTACTTC,CSVGQGGFYEQYF
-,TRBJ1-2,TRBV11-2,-,TGTGCCAGCAGCTTAGATCTTTGGGGCGCGTACTATGGCTACACCTTC,CASSLDLWGAYYGYTF
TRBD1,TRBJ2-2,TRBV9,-,TGTGCCAGCAGCCTAACCCCGACAGGGGAAGCCGGGGAGCTGTTTTTT,CASSLTPTGEAGELFF
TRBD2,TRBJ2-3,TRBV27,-,TGTGCCAGCAGTTGGCTTAGCGGGAGCGGGGATACGCAGTATTTT,CASSWLSGSGDTQYF
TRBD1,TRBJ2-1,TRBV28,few,TGTGCCAGCAGTTTTTTTGGGACAGGGGGCCGGAATGAGCAGTTCTTC,CASSFFGTGGRNEQFF
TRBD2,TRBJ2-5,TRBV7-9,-,TGTGCCAGCAGCTTAGATGGCGCGGGAGTCGGTGAGACCCAGTACTTC,CASSLDGAGVGETQYF
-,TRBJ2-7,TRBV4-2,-,TGTGCCAGCAGCCCCCGATCAGGGGAGCAGTACTTC,CASSPRSGEQYF
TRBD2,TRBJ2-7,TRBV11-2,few,TGTGCCAGCTCACCCCTGTCTGGGTTGCGGGAGGGCTACGAGCAGTACTTC,CASSPLSGLREGYEQYF
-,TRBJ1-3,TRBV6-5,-,TGTGCCAGCAGTTCTTGGTCAGGGAATCTCGGAAACACCATATATTTT,CASSSWSGNLGNTIYF
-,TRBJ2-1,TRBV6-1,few,TGTGCCAGCAGTGAAGCGAGCTACAATGAGCAGTTCTTC,CASSEASYNEQFF
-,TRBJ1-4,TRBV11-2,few,TGTGCCAGCAGCCTCCGACAGGCGTCACCTAATGAAAAACTGTTTTTT,CASSLRQASPNEKLFF
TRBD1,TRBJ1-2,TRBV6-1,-,TGTGCCAGCAGTGTCCTCCCGGACAGGGCTGAAAACTATGGCTACACCTTC,CASSVLPDRAENYGYTF
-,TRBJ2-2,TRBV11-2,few,TGTGCCAGCAGCTTAGACCCGGGAGCTGGAGGGGAGCTGTTTTTT,CASSLDPGAGGELFF
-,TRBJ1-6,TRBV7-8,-,TGTGCCAGCAGCCGAAGAAGCGGGACCCTCCACTTT,CASSRRSGTLHF
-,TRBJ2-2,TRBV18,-,TGTGCCAGCTCGAACGGAGCCGGGGGTGGCACCGGGGAGCTGTTTTTT,CASSNGAGGGTGELFF
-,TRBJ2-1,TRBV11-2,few,TGTGCCAGCAGCCCCAGGGCATTGCTAGAACCCTACAATGAGCAGTTCTTC,CASSPRALLEPYNEQFF
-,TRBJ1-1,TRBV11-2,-,TGTGCCAGCAGCTTAAGGGGGATGAACACTGAAGCTTTCTTT,CASSLRGMNTEAFF